The 14 T cell receptor beta chains given below trace back to one sample, sequenced in a study of blood T cell repertoires in COVID-19. Method: immunoSEQ multiplex PCR; TCRdb's copy keeps in-frame clones and lacks some. In the table there are around 300,000 clones, roughly 88% of which are singletons. Sequences were obtained from PBMCs or T cells enriched from blood (not recorded which). The receptors originated from a woman aged 30 to 39 who had recovered from COVID-19.

This sequence joins TRBV6-5 and TRBJ1-1; D is uncertain. The CDR3 spans 13 residues. Per the germline V gene, CDR1 is MNHEY and CDR2 is SVGAGI. V shed 0 bases and J shed 5 bases, with 7 bases lying between them. The CDR3 DNA follows: TGTGCCAGCAGTTACTCGAGGCAGACTGAAGCTTTCTTT. Its translation is CASSYSRQTEAFF.

The rearrangement joins TRBV10-3 to TRBJ1-1; weak D call: TRBD1 (6 bases). The CDR3 sequence is 11 residues long. Per germline, CDR1 ENHRY and CDR2 SYGVKD. Trimming removed 7 bases at V and 3 bases at J, with 6 bases between. CDR3 bases: TGTGCCATCAAGGGGGACACTGAAGCTTTCTTT. This translates into CAIKGDTEAFF.

The chain employs TRBV28 and TRBJ2-5, with TRBD1 matching over 7 bases. The CDR3 runs 14 residues. Germline CDR1 is MDHEN and CDR2 is SYDVKM. The ends lost 4 bases at V and 3 bases at J; junction bases unmatched: 5. CDR3 region: CASSWDRRKETQYF. The CDR3 coding sequence is TGTGCCAGCAGTTGGGACAGACGAAAAGAGACCCAGTACTTC.

The J gene is TRBJ2-2, the V gene TRBV5-1; 7 nucleotides agree with TRBD2. The CDR3 is 15 amino acids. The germline V gene encodes CDR1 SGHRS and CDR2 YFSETQ. The junction had 9 bases not matched to a gene; V was cut back by 4 bases and J by 6 bases. The CDR3 loop reads CASSEAGVVPGELFF. Here the CDR3 DNA reads TGCGCCAGCAGCGAGGCGGGAGTAGTTCCCGGGGAGCTGTTTTTT.

This clone came up a few times. The rearrangement uses TRBV24-1 and TRBJ1-2; 7 nucleotides align to TRBD1. V lost 4 bases to trimming and J lost 0 bases; unmatched junction nucleotides: 4. The CDR3 has 15 residues. Germline V gene sequence: CDR1 KGHDR, CDR2 SFDVKD. CDR3 nucleotides: TGTGCCACCAGTGACCCCGGGACAGCTAACTATGGCTACACCTTC. It codes for CATSDPGTANYGYTF.

The CDR3 nucleotides read TGTGCCAGCAGTCCCGGACAGGATTATAATTCACCCCTCCACTTT. Translation: CASSPGQDYNSPLHF. V is TRBV27 and J is TRBJ1-6, with 7 nucleotides matching TRBD1. Germline V gene data show CDR1 as MNHEY and CDR2 as SMNVEV (reference sequence). Trimming at V came to 5 bases and at J to 4 bases, leaving 5 bases not matched to a gene. CDR3 length: 15 amino acids.

This sequence joins TRBV6-5 and TRBJ2-3; D may be TRBD1 (5 bases). The CDR3 contains 13 residues. CDR1 is MNHEY and CDR2 is SVGAGI in the germline V gene. Trimming cost V 6 bases and J 4 bases, with 11 bases left between them. The CDR3 protein is CASRRQQADTQYF. In DNA form, the CDR3 reads TGTGCCAGCAGGAGACAGCAAGCAGATACGCAGTATTTT.

This chain uses TRBV7-9 with TRBJ1-5; D is unresolved. CDR1 is SEHNR, CDR2 FQNEAQ, per germline (reference sequence). The CDR3 is 13 amino acids. Trimming took 3 bases from V and 5 from J, leaving 8 bases between them. Here the CDR3 reads CASSLRRDQPQHF. CDR3 coding DNA: TGTGCCAGCAGCTTGCGGCGGGATCAGCCCCAGCATTTT.

The chain combines TRBV3-1 (or the pseudogene TRBV3-2) with TRBJ1-1; the D gene is possibly TRBD1 (5 bases). This CDR3 has 15 amino acids. Trimming cost V 7 bases and J 5 bases, with 20 bases left between them. Per the germline V gene, CDR1 is LGHDT and CDR2 is YNNKEL (reference sequence). CDR3 sequence reads: CASTPATGAVTEAFF. As DNA, the CDR3 is TGTGCCAGCACCCCGGCCACAGGCGCGGTTACTGAAGCTTTCTTT.

The chain combines TRBV7-9 with TRBJ1-5; D is unclear. There are 13 residues in the CDR3. V was cut by 6 bases and J by 7 bases, with 13 bases left in between. Germline assignment: CDR1 SEHNR and CDR2 FQNEAQ (reference sequence). The CDR3 coding sequence is TGTGCCAGCAGTTCGTTGGGAGGGCAGCCCCAGCATTTT. Translation gives CASSSLGGQPQHF.

V gene TRBV27 combines with J gene TRBJ2-1; 7 positions match TRBD2. The CDR3 has 13 amino acids. Trimming cost V 2 bases and J 5 bases; bases outside gene matches: 0. Looked up from germline, CDR1 is MNHEY and CDR2 is SMNVEV (reference sequence). CDR3 in DNA: TGTGCCAGCAGTTTAGGGGGGGACAATGAGCAGTTCTTC. This encodes CASSLGGDNEQFF.

This clone appeared a single time. V gene TRBV27 combines with J gene TRBJ2-7; D perhaps matches TRBD2 (6 bases). V lost 3 bases and J 0 bases, leaving 15 bases between the germline ends. This CDR3 has 16 amino acids. Germline V CDR1 and CDR2: MNHEY, SMNVEV (reference sequence). The CDR3 DNA is TGTGCCAGCAGTTTTACCGGGACTGGGAGCTCCTACGAGCAGTACTTC. Translated, it gives CASSFTGTGSSYEQYF.

The chain recombines TRBV27 with TRBJ1-1; perhaps TRBD1 as D (6 bases). V lost 1 base, J lost 3 bases, and 27 bases lay in between. Germline V CDR1 and CDR2: MNHEY, SMNVEV (reference sequence). This CDR3 has 20 residues. In nucleotides, the CDR3 is TGTGCCAGCAGTTTATGGGCCTCGTTGGGGGCAGGGGCGGGAGACACTGAAGCTTTCTTT. Amino acids: CASSLWASLGAGAGDTEAFF.

V gene TRBV27 combines with J gene TRBJ2-1; 10 positions agree with TRBD2. Germline CDR1 reads MNHEY; CDR2 reads SMNVEV (reference sequence). The ends lost 6 bases at V and 4 bases at J; junction bases unmatched: 6. The CDR3 extends over 15 amino acids. This CDR3 reads CASRRAGGIYNEQFF. CDR3 DNA sequence: TGTGCCAGCAGACGAGCGGGGGGGATATACAATGAGCAGTTCTTC.